This TCR beta chain was obtained from a study of blood T cell repertoires in COVID-19. Study summary: PBMCs, B-cell-depleted T cells, or T cells were the source of the cDNA or gDNA that made up the material.

Original methodology: Amplified reference gene primers provided the basis for estimating nucleated cell counts. Method: immunoSEQ multiplex PCR; TCRdb's copy keeps in-frame clones and lacks some. That table is the source of V, J and clone size, and D and trimming were worked out from the DNA. Of under 450,000 clones listed, roughly 87% were seen once; the top ten hold around 3%. The study recruited people aged roughly 18 to 100 years across under 25 US areas. Sequenced: PBMCs or T cells enriched from blood (not recorded which). The receptor's source is a young woman who had recovered from COVID-19.

CDR3 amino acids: CASSLIPGQGFGYTF. CDR3 bases: TGTGCCAGCAGCTTAATTCCGGGACAAGGTTTTGGCTACACCTTC. This chain links TRBV5-5 with TRBJ1-2, with D possibly TRBD1 on 6 matching bases. Trimming pared 2 bases from V and 7 bases from J, leaving 18 bases between. This CDR3 contains 15 residues. Germline assignment: CDR1 SGHKS and CDR2 YYEKEE (reference sequence).